This T cell receptor (beta chain) is from a study of Graves' ophthalmopathy and Graves' hyperthyroidism. On the study more broadly: The study drew peripheral blood at initial diagnosis, before any treatment.

Researchers took RNA transcripts and amplified TCR beta CDR3 regions from them. Scientists carried out first-round RT-PCR using HTBI primers and then a second-round multiplex PCR. TCRdb redid the calling of the multiplex PCR reads with MiXCR, one entry per CDR3 protein. The sample lists almost 750,000 distinct CDR3 sequences; around 40% were seen once. Between the trimmed V and J ends, which lost 6 bases and 4 bases, there was a span of 16 bases. The length of the CDR3 is 15 residues. The germline V gene has CDR1 SNHLY and CDR2 FYNNEI. This TCR came from an adult man with Graves' ophthalmopathy. The sample was peripheral blood. This sequence joins TRBV2 and TRBJ1-5; no definite D call. CDR3 DNA: TGTGCCAGCAGCTTGGAAGAGGGCAATAATCAGCCCCAGCATTTT. Its translation: CASSLEEGNNQPQHF.